What follows are 10 T cell receptor beta chains derived from one specimen sequenced in a study of human T cells and chemical hapten exposure. TCRdb reprocessed the RACE reads via MiXCR and lists one record per CDR3 protein. This table holds 180,000 or so distinct CDR3 sequences, almost 30% found once. The time point was: pre-sensitization, week 0. Treatment in this sample: therapeutic diphenylcyclopropenone sensitization with weekly scalp DPC. Source: whole blood, taken in connection with sensitization to the hapten diphenylcyclopropenone (DPC). These receptors all stem from a woman in her 30s with alopecia areata. Some clones in this sample may be carry-over from other donors' samples.

The chain joins TRBV7-2 to TRBJ1-4, with D perhaps TRBD1 (6 bases). This CDR3 is 16 amino acids long. Looked up from germline, CDR1 is SGHTA and CDR2 is FQGNSA. The V end lost 2 bases, the J end lost 8 bases, and 18 bases lay between the germline ends. The DNA of the CDR3 is TGTGCCAGCAGCTTATTTCCAGGGGCCGCTGGCGAAAAACTGTTTTTT. Protein sequence: CASSLFPGAAGEKLFF. Filled out from reference TRBV7-2 and TRBJ1-4, the complete variable domain reads GAGVSQSPSNKVTEKGKDVELRCDPISGHTALYWYRQSLGQGLEFLIYFQGNSAPDKSGLPSDRFSAERTGGSVSTLTIQRTQQEDSAVYLCASSLFPGAAGEKLFFGSGTQLSVL.

CDR3 bases: TGTGCCAGCAGTTACCTGTTGAGGACACGAACCTACAATGAGCAGTTCTTC. The encoded protein is CASSYLLRTRTYNEQFF. V gene TRBV6-2 or TRBV6-3 combines with J gene TRBJ2-1; a weak D match, TRBD1 (5 bases). V dropped 2 bases and J dropped 2 bases, with 16 bases sitting between them. This CDR3 is built from 17 residues. The germline CDR1 and CDR2 sequences are MNHEY and SVGEGT.

This clonotype was counted a few times. Sequence at one end of the junction differs from germline and may be a read error. This chain uses TRBV3-1 with TRBJ2-3; the D gene is possibly TRBD2 (5 bases). CDR1 and CDR2 from the germline V gene are LGHDT and YNNKEL (reference sequence). This CDR3 contains 15 residues. CDR3 bases: TGTGCCAGCACCCAAGCCCTGCGAGGGTCAGATACGCAGTATTTT. This sequence encodes CASTQALRGSDTQYF.

The V and J genes are TRBV7-2 and TRBJ1-4; 9 nucleotides agree with TRBD1. Germline V gene sequence: CDR1 SGHTA, CDR2 FQGNSA. This CDR3 is built from 14 residues. The trim removed 5 bases at V and 7 bases at J, leaving 5 bases unmatched. As DNA, the CDR3 is TGTGCCAGCAGCGAGGGACAGGGTACTGAAAAACTGTTTTTT. Amino acids: CASSEGQGTEKLFF.

The J gene is TRBJ2-5, the V gene TRBV6-6; either TRBD1 or TRBD2 may fit D (6 bases each). V gave up 6 bases and J gave up 5 bases, with 19 bases separating them. Looked up from germline, CDR1 is MNHNY and CDR2 is SVGAGI (reference sequence). This CDR3 has 15 residues. The CDR3 protein is CASSLTVPGAETQYF. CDR3 bases: TGTGCCAGCAGCTTGACCGTACCGGGGGCGGAGACCCAGTACTTC.

This sequence joins TRBV4-2 and TRBJ1-1; D is possibly TRBD1 (5 bases). CDR3 length: 15 amino acids. From germline, CDR1 is LGHNA and CDR2 YNFKEQ. With 6 bases removed from V and 4 bases from J, the gap between germline ends came to 18 bases. DNA for the CDR3: TGTGCCAGCAGGAGGATCCTCGCCCAGGGCACTGAAGCTTTCTTT. This sequence encodes CASRRILAQGTEAFF.

To note about this clonotype: Possible read error: a much larger clone is one base away. The J gene is TRBJ1-5, the V gene TRBV14; 7 bases match TRBD1. Germline lookup yields CDR1 SGHDN and CDR2 FVKESK. CDR3 length: 13 residues. The junction had 2 bases not matched to a gene; V was cut back by 4 bases and J by 5 bases. CDR3 nucleotide sequence: TGTGCCAGCAGCCGGGACAGCGATCAGCCCCAGCATTTT. This translates into CASSRDSDQPQHF.

This clonotype was recorded a few times. The V and J genes are TRBV3-1 and TRBJ2-7; a possible D gene is TRBD2 (5 bases). Germline V gene lookup returns CDR1 LGHDT and CDR2 YNNKEL (reference sequence). This CDR3 region has 14 residues. V gave up 2 bases and J gave up 3 bases, with 11 bases separating them. This CDR3 reads CASSQSERVYEQYF. In DNA, the CDR3 is TGTGCCAGCAGCCAATCGGAGAGGGTCTACGAGCAGTACTTC.

The rearrangement links TRBV28 to TRBJ2-1, with 8 bases lining up with TRBD1. Germline V gene data show CDR1 as MDHEN and CDR2 as SYDVKM. There are 15 residues in the CDR3. V gave up 6 bases and J gave up 7 bases; unmatched junction bases: 11. As DNA, the CDR3 is TGTGCCAGCAGAGGCTTAAACAGGGGGAAGAATGAGCAGTTCTTC. This encodes CASRGLNRGKNEQFF.

This clonotype was counted only a few times. The rearrangement links TRBV9 to TRBJ1-1; no reliable D call. The CDR3 contains 14 residues. In germline, CDR1 is SGDLS, CDR2 YYNGEE. The V and J ends lost 2 bases and 1 base respectively, with 9 bases between them. CDR3 nucleotide sequence: TGTGCCAGCAGCGTCGGTAGCCCGAACACTGAAGCTTTCTTT. It encodes CASSVGSPNTEAFF.